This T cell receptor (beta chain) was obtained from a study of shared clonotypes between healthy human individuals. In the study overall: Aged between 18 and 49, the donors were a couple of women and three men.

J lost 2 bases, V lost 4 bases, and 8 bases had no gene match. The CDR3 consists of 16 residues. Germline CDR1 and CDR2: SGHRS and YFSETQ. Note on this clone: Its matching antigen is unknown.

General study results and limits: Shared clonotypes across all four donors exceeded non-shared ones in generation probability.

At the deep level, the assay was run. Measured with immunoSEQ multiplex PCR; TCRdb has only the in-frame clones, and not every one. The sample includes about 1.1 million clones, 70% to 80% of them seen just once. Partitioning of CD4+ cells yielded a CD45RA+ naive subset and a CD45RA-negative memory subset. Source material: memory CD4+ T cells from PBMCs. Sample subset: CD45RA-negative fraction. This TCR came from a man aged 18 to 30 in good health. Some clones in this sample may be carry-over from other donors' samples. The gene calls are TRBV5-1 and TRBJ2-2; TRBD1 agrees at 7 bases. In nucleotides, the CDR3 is TGCGCCAGCAGCGGGGGACAGACACTCAACACCGGGGAGCTGTTTTTT. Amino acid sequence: CASSGGQTLNTGELFF.